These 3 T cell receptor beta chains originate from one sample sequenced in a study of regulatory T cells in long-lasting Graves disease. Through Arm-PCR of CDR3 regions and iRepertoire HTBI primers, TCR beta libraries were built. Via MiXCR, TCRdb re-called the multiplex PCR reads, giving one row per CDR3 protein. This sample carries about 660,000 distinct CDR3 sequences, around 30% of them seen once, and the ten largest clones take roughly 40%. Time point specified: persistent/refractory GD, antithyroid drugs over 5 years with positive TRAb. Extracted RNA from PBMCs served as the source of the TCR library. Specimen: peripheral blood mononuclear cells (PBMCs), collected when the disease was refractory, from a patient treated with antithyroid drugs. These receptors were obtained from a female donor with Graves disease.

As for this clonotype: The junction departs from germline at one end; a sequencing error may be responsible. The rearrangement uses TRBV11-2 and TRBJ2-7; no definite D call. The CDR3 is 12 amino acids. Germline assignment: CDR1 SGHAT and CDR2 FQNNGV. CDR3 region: CASSLDGYGQYF. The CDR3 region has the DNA TGTGCCAGCAGCTTAGATGGGTACGGGCAGTACTTC.

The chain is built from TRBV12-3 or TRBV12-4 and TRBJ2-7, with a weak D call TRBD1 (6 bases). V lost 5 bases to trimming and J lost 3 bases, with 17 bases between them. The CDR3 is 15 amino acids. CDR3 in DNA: TGTGCCAGCAGTGAGGACAGCCGGCTATTCTACGAGCAGTACTTC. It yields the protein CASSEDSRLFYEQYF.

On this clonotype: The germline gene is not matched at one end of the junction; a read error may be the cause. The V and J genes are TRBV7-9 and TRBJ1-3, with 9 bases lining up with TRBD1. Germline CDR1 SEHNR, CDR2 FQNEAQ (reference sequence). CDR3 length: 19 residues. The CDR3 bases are TGCGCCAGCAGCTTACCAGGCCGGGACAGGGAAATAACTGGAAACACCATATATTTT. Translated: CASSLPGRDREITGNTIYF.